These 5 T cell receptor beta chains were sequenced from one sample in a study of CD8 T cells in ankylosing spondylitis. MiXCR was run by TCRdb on the 5' RACE reads, yielding one entry per CDR3 protein. The sample includes 150,000 to 200,000 distinct CDR3 sequences, 15% to 20% of them seen just once. The source material was blood, either unsorted or a sorted T cell fraction (not recorded which). The receptors stem from a male donor with ankylosing spondylitis or in good health (not recorded which).

Many counts were recorded for this clonotype. The J gene is TRBJ1-2, the V gene TRBV6-5; D remains ambiguous. From germline, CDR1 is MNHEY and CDR2 SVGAGI. V was shortened by 5 bases and J by 4 bases, with 8 bases between the two germline ends. This CDR3 has 12 residues. CDR3 in DNA: TGTGCCAGCAGTCCGCGGACCTATGGCTACACCTTC. It yields the protein CASSPRTYGYTF.

This clonotype appeared many times. The chain couples TRBV20-1 to TRBJ2-7; no reliable D call. Germline CDR1 DFQATT, CDR2 SNEGSKA (reference sequence). This CDR3 is 12 amino acids long. Trimming shortened V by 4 bases and J by 0 bases, and 7 bases separated the two germline ends. The CDR3 DNA follows: TGCAGTGCTACCCCCGCCTCCTACGAGCAGTACTTC. This codes for CSATPASYEQYF.

The rearrangement joins TRBV4-1 to TRBJ1-2; D gene uncertain. V gave up 4 bases and J gave up 4 bases, with 13 bases separating them. CDR1 is MGHRA, CDR2 YSYEKL, per germline. The CDR3 contains 14 residues. This chain's CDR3 is CASSLGPVGYGYTF. CDR3 coding DNA: TGCGCCAGCAGCCTTGGACCGGTCGGCTATGGCTACACCTTC.

This clonotype has a count of ten or more. The gene calls are TRBV20-1 and TRBJ2-7; the match to TRBD2 covers 8 bases. V gave up 1 base and J gave up 0 bases; unmatched junction bases: 5. This CDR3 region has 15 residues. Looked up from germline, CDR1 is DFQATT and CDR2 is SNEGSKA (reference sequence). The CDR3 DNA follows: TGCAGTGCTAGAGGTCTAGCGGGCTACTCCTACGAGCAGTACTTC. It encodes CSARGLAGYSYEQYF.

This clonotype was recorded at least ten times. The gene calls are TRBV10-3 and TRBJ2-5; D remains unclear. Germline CDR1 and CDR2: ENHRY and SYGVKD. The CDR3 covers 13 residues. The V end lost 7 bases, the J end lost 5 bases, and 14 bases lay between the germline ends. CDR3 DNA sequence: TGTGCCATCATGGAGTCCAGGTCGGAGACCCAGTACTTC. It codes for CAIMESRSETQYF.